This T cell receptor beta chain was recovered during a study of T cell clones after liver transplantation. Profiled with immunoSEQ multiplex PCR; TCRdb holds only in-frame clones, not every one. The data hold 16,000 or so clones, with approximately 90% observed a single time. CDR3 length equals 14 residues. CDR1 SGHDT and CDR2 YYEEEE come from the germline V gene. V was trimmed by 4 bases and J by 5 bases, leaving 15 bases between them. The receptor comes from a human patient who received a liver transplant. Some T cells may be graft donor cells. The V and J genes are TRBV5-6 and TRBJ2-5; D unclear. The sample in question was CD8+ T cells from blood, obtained around 45 months after liver transplant. The CDR3 bases are TGTGCCAGCAGCGTGGGCCTTCAACGGGAGACCCAGTACTTC. It yields the protein CASSVGLQRETQYF.